The clone carrying this TCR beta chain showed up many times. The entry originates in a study of regulatory T cells in long-lasting Graves disease. The V and J ends lost 10 bases and 1 base respectively, with 10 bases between them. The germline gives CDR1 SEHNR, CDR2 FQNEAQ (reference sequence). The CDR3 spans 13 residues. Investigators prepared the TCR beta libraries by applying iRepertoire HTBI primers and Arm-PCR of CDR3 regions. TCRdb reprocessed the multiplex PCR reads with MiXCR, giving one entry per CDR3 protein. The sample has 350,000 to 500,000 distinct CDR3 sequences, around 15% seen once. As for time point: newly diagnosed GD, antithyroid drugs for less than 3 months. The TCR library was made from RNA extracted from PBMCs. These data were also reused for a study on T cells in Graves' hyperthyroidism and ophthalmopathy. That investigation notes: Stable disease denoted Graves' hyperthyroidism without ophthalmopathy progression within 18 months. Each diagnosis was grounded in clinical symptoms, serum thyroxine and TRAb, thyroid ultrasound, and orbital computed tomography.

The rearrangement uses TRBV7-9 and TRBJ2-2, with D possibly matching TRBD1 (5 bases). The sequences come from peripheral blood mononuclear cells (PBMCs), collected at new diagnosis, from a patient treated with antithyroid drugs. This clonotype was sampled from a woman aged 50 to 65 with Graves disease. The chain's CDR3 is CATITGNTGELFF. DNA of the CDR3: TGTGCCACCATTACAGGGAACACCGGGGAGCTGTTTTTT. Filled out from reference TRBV7-9 and TRBJ2-2, the complete variable domain reads DTGVSQNPRHKITKRGQNVTFRCDPISEHNRLYWYRQTLGQGPEFLTYFQNEAQLEKSRLLSDRFSAERPKGSFSTLEIQRTEQGDSAMYLCATITGNTGELFFGEGSRLTVL.